This TCR beta chain was obtained from a study of control samples from healthy donors and cancer patients. Here immunoSEQ multiplex PCR was the method, and the copy in TCRdb shows in-frame clones only, minus some. The repertoire holds about 150,000 clones, with about 93% as singletons. Germline V CDR1 and CDR2: MNHEY, SMNVEV (reference sequence). V was pared by 5 bases and J by 2 bases, with 13 bases between. The CDR3 extends over 15 amino acids. The origin of this receptor is a middle-aged man in good health. The sequenced sample was blood. V usage is TRBV27 and J usage is TRBJ1-5; no definite D call. The chain's CDR3 is CASSNGPRGNQPQHF. CDR3 DNA: TGTGCCAGCAGTAACGGGCCTAGGGGCAATCAGCCCCAGCATTTT.